The clone carrying this T cell receptor beta chain was detected many times. Its antigen is not known. The CDR3 totals 16 residues. The V segment lost 3 bases and the J segment 0 bases; nucleotides outside the gene matches: 5. The germline CDR1 and CDR2 sequences are MDHEN and SYDVKM. This sample was taken from a study of T-cell reconstitution after alpha-beta-depleted transplantation in children. General study results and limits: Newly produced T cells mostly accounted for T-cell counts and diversity one year post-transplant. At around two months after transplant, the alpha-beta T cells were reportedly derived from several hundred expanded clones that came from non-depleted graft cells.

Researchers prepared the TCRbeta library using unique molecular identifiers, the study reports. TCRdb ran MiXCR on the PCR reads and lists one entry per CDR3 protein. The sample yields around 250,000 distinct CDR3 sequences, approximately 8% seen once. This specimen consisted of PBMCs, mostly from graft donor cells, obtained 180 days after TCRalphabeta/CD19-depleted stem cell transplant. The chain carries TRBV28 and TRBJ2-1; 7 nucleotides line up with TRBD2. The sequence was obtained from a male patient under 18 who had a stem cell transplant for acute lymphoblastic leukemia, so the T cells may come from the graft donor. CDR3 DNA sequence: TGTGCCAGCAGTTTGGCGGGAGTAAGCTCCTACAATGAGCAGTTCTTC. Encoded protein: CASSLAGVSSYNEQFF.